This T cell receptor (beta chain) is from a study of T-cell reconstitution after alpha-beta-depleted transplantation in children. Unique molecular identifiers were used in preparing the TCRbeta library. TCRdb called the PCR reads again in MiXCR, with one record for every CDR3 protein. The table includes 180,000 or so distinct CDR3 sequences, roughly 6.3% detected once. Notes on the study in general: At the one-year point after transplant, T-cell counts and TCRbeta diversity were found to come mostly from T cells that had been newly produced. For some patients, TCRbeta diversity was high at day 60 because of recipient T cells and thymic progenitors that survived. It was reported that alpha-beta T cells came from several hundred expanded graft clones (about two months after transplant).

This clonotype was found many times. No antigen is known for it. Germline CDR1 and CDR2: LGHDT and YNNKEL (reference sequence). CDR3 length: 21 amino acids. V lost 2 bases and J lost 3; bases outside the gene matches: 17. The chain is built from TRBV3-1 and TRBJ2-2; 11 bases align to TRBD2. The specimen comprised PBMCs, sampled before TCRalphabeta/CD19-depleted stem cell transplant. The TCR comes from a girl in the first two years of life with combined immunodeficiency, due to receive a stem cell transplant. This CDR3 reads CASSQNPGHLTSGKHTGELFF. The CDR3 nucleotides are TGTGCCAGCAGCCAAAATCCGGGACATCTGACTAGCGGGAAACACACCGGGGAGCTGTTTTTT.